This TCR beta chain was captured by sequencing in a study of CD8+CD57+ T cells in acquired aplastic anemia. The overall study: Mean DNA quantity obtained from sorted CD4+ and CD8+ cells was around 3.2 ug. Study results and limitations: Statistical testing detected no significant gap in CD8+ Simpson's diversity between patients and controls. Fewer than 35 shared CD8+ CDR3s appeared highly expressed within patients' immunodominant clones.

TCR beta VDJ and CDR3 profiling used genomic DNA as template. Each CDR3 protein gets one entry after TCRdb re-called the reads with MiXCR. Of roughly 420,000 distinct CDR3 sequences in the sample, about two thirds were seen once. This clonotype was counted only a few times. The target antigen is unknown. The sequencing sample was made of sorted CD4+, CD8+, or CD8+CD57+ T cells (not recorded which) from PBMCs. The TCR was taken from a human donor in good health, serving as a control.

The CDR3 DNA reads TGTGCCACCAGCAGCGAAACAGGGCACGAGCAGTACTTC. Translating it yields CATSSETGHEQYF. The rearrangement links TRBV15 to TRBJ2-7, with D perhaps TRBD1 (6 bases). The CDR3 totals 13 residues. Germline-derived CDR1 and CDR2 are LNHNV and YYDKDF (reference sequence). The V end lost 3 bases, the J end lost 5 bases, and 11 bases lay between the germline ends.